What follows is one T cell receptor (beta chain) and its context. Its target is unknown. Produced via immunoSEQ multiplex PCR; TCRdb's table is partial and in-frame only. Here the sample spans approximately 200,000 clones, about 86% being singletons. This record comes from a study of cytomegalovirus exposure and HLA in healthy donors. Broader study findings: Subsequent analysis found a tendency for first-cohort TCR clusters to co-occur within the 100 to 150 validation repertoires. Reports described diagnosis of cytomegalovirus status by the classifier as highly specific and sensitive. The study put roughly 160 TCR beta chains on its list as cytomegalovirus-associated.

CDR3 size: 15 residues. Unmatched junction bases numbered 11, after V lost 7 bases and J lost 7 bases. CDR1 is MNHNS and CDR2 is SASEGT in the germline V gene. A roughly 120-subject validation cohort, separate from the approximately 720-subject first cohort, supplied the donors. The sequenced sample consisted of PBMCs. This chain uses TRBV6-1 with TRBJ2-1, with 9 bases fitting TRBD2. This TCR came from a woman in her late teens or twenties in good health and CMV-seronegative. The CDR3 DNA follows: TGTGCCAGCATCCGGCGGGAGGGCCGCGGGAATGAGCAGTTCTTC. This codes for CASIRREGRGNEQFF.